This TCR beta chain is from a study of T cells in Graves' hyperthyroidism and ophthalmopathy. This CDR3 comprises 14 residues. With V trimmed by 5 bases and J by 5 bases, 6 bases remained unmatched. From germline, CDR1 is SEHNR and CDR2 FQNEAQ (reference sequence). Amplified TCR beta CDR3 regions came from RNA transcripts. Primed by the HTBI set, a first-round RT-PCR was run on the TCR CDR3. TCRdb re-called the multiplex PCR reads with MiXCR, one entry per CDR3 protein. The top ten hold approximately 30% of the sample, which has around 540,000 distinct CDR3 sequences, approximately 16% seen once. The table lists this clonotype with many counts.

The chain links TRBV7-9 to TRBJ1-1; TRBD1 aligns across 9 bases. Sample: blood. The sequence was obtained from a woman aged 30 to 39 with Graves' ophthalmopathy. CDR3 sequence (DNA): TGTGCCAGCAGCCCAGGGACAGGGTCGACTGAAGCTTTCTTT. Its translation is CASSPGTGSTEAFF.